Here is one T cell receptor beta chain with its context. What antigen it recognizes has not been identified. Base qualities are not provided; no much larger clone lies one nucleotide away. This entry belongs to a study of cytomegalovirus exposure and HLA in healthy donors listed by TCRdb under 2017. Study-wide context: According to a later analysis, one platform produced both the roughly 110 validation repertoires and the approximately 670 repertoires of the first cohort. The study was designed to test whether signatures of past pathogen exposure could be identified by cataloging public T cell receptors. The study combined high-throughput TCR immunosequencing, statistical association of individual TCRs with disease status, and machine learning to predict cytomegalovirus infection status. Along with the roughly 710-subject first cohort, a separate validation cohort of approximately 110 different subjects was used.

From its cysteine to its phenylalanine, the CDR3 spans 16 amino acids. CDR3 DNA only is kept here, 48 bases in frame from base 1. The germline V gene encodes CDR1 PRHDT and CDR2 FYEKMQ (reference sequence). The trim is 2 bases for V and 6 bases for J, with a gap of 19 bases between the germline ends. Summary of the overall study and its limitations: Most TCR sequences were seen in very few donors, while some public TCRs were found in many individuals. Three of the identified cytomegalovirus-associated TCR beta chains were confirmed in vitro to be specific for cytomegalovirus antigens. The study listed 164 TCR beta chains as associated with cytomegalovirus. All 120 or so repertoires were used to score co-occurrence in the validation cohort in a later analysis, because that analysis had no HLA typing for the cohort. The classifier was reported to diagnose cytomegalovirus status with high specificity and sensitivity in both the original and validation cohorts. In a later analysis, TCRs clustered in the first cohort were found to also tend to co-occur in the 110 or so validation repertoires, with approximately 93% of cluster scores above 0. According to the authors, the approach could potentially be generalized to other disease states and immunological phenotypes.

The library relied on the immunoSEQ multiplex PCR assay. Concerning the study's data processing: A statistical classification framework was developed to diagnose cytomegalovirus status using the catalog of TCR beta chain sequences. TCRdb retrieved this table from immuneACCESS and kept in-frame rearrangements only. Not all clones are present; in checked studies, unresolved V genes account for under half, and no reason is known for the remainder. The V and J calls and clone size come from that table; D and trimming were worked out from the DNA. The sample yields 140,000 to 150,000 clones; about 95% were counted once. Around 1.9% of the sample rests with the top ten. The donors were included in the validation cohort of 120 subjects, a group kept apart from the 666-subject first cohort.

The specimen sequenced was PBMCs. Recombination connected TRBV13 to TRBJ1-1; TRBD1 is a weak D gene call, 5 bases matching. The TCR sequence derives from a young man in good health and CMV-seropositive. The nucleotide sequence is given as TGTGCCAGCAGCTTATCGATATCGGGGGTTTGGGCTGAAGCTTTCTTT. It encodes CASSLSISGVWAEAFF.